The T cell receptor (beta chain) under discussion was sequenced for a study of cytomegalovirus exposure and HLA in healthy donors. V shed 4 bases and J shed 0 bases, with 9 bases lying between them. Germline CDR1 GTSNPN, CDR2 SVGIG (reference sequence). This CDR3 region has 13 residues. The PCR made use of 60 Vbeta and 13 Jbeta primers. Method: immunoSEQ multiplex PCR; TCRdb's copy keeps in-frame clones and lacks some. The table includes fewer than 200,000 clones, roughly 80% detected once. This rearrangement joins TRBV30 to TRBJ1-1; D uncertain. Sequencing was done on a sample of PBMCs. This TCR was recovered from a man aged 30 to 45 in good health and CMV-seronegative. The CDR3 is CAWTQTVNTEAFF. The CDR3 nucleotides are TGTGCCTGGACCCAAACTGTGAACACTGAAGCTTTCTTT. Together with reference TRBV30 and TRBJ1-1, the CDR3 gives the full variable domain: SQTIHQWPATLVQPVGSPLSLECTVEGTSNPNLYWYRQAAGRGLQLLFYSVGIGQISSEVPQNLSASRPQDRQFILSSKKLLLSDSGFYLCAWTQTVNTEAFFGQGTRLTVV.